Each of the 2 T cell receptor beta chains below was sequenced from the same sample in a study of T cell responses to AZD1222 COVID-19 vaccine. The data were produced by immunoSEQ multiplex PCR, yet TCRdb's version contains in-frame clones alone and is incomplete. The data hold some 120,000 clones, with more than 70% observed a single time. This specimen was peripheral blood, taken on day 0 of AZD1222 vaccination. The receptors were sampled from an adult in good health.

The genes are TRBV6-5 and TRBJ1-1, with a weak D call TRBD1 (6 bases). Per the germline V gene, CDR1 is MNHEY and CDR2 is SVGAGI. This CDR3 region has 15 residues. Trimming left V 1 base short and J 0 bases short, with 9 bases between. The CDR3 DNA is TGTGCCAGCAGTTACTGGGGGCAGATGAACACTGAAGCTTTCTTT. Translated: CASSYWGQMNTEAFF.

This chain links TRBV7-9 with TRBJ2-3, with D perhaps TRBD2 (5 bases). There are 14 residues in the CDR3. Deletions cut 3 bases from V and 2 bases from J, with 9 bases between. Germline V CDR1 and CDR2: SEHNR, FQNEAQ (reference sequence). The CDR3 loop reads CASSFPGNTDTQYF. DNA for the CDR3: TGTGCCAGCAGCTTCCCGGGAAACACAGATACGCAGTATTTT.